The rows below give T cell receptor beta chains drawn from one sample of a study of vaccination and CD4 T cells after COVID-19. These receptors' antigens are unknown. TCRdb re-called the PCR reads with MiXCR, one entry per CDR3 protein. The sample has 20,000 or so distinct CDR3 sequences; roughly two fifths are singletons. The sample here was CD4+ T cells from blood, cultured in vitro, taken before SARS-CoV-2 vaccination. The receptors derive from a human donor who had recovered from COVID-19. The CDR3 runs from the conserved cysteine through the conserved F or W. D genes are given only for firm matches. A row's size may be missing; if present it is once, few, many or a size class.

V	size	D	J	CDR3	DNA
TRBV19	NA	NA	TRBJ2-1	CASRSDRSSYNEQFF	TGTGCCAGTAGGAGTGACAGAAGCTCCTACAATGAGCAGTTCTTC
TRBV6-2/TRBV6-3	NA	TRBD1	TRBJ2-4	CASSYTRRQGVAKNIQYF	TGTGCCAGCAGTTACACCCGCCGACAGGGGGTGGCCAAAAACATTCAGTACTTC
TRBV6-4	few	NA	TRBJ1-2	CASNPEAGWNYGYTF	TGTGCCAGCAACCCCGAGGCAGGGTGGAACTATGGCTACACCTTC
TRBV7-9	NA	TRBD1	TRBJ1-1	CASSLPPGQGTEAFF	TGTGCCAGCAGCTTACCACCGGGACAGGGAACTGAAGCTTTCTTT
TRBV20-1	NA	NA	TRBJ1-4	CSVPDPTHNEKLFF	TGCAGTGTCCCAGACCCCACTCATAATGAAAAACTGTTTTTT
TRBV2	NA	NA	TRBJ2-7	CASSEGRNGAEQYF	TGTGCCAGCAGTGAAGGACGCAACGGCGCGGAGCAGTACTTC
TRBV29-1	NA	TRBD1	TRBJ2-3	CSVQDRVTDTQYF	TGCAGCGTCCAAGACAGGGTCACAGATACGCAGTATTTT
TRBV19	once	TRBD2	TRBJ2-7	CASSIETSGIYEQYF	TGTGCCAGTAGTATTGAAACTAGCGGGATCTACGAGCAGTACTTC
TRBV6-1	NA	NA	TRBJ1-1	CASSPILGGEAFF	TGTGCCAGCTCACCAATCCTTGGGGGAGAAGCTTTCTTT
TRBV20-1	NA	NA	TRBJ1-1	CSAMGERNTEAFF	TGCAGTGCTATGGGGGAAAGGAACACTGAAGCTTTCTTT
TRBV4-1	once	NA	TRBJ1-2	CASSQDREYGYTF	TGCGCCAGCAGCCAAGATCGAGAATATGGCTACACCTTC
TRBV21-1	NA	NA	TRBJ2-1	CASRLQLAGVSYNEQFF	TGTGCCAGCAGACTTCAACTAGCGGGAGTTTCCTACAATGAGCAGTTCTTC
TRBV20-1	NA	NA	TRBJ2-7	CSARRFSGPYEQYF	TGCAGTGCTAGACGCTTTAGCGGACCCTACGAGCAGTACTTC
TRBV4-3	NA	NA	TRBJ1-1	CASSQDRTEAFF	TGCGCCAGCAGCCAAGATCGGACTGAAGCTTTCTTT
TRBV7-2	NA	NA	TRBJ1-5	CASSLGAPTTGQPQHF	TGTGCCAGCAGCTTAGGGGCACCGACAACTGGTCAGCCCCAGCATTTT
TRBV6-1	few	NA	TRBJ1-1	CASTETTEAFF	TGTGCCAGCACCGAAACCACTGAAGCTTTCTTT
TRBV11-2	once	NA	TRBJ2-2	CASSLESMGELFF	TGTGCCAGCAGCTTAGAGTCCATGGGGGAGCTGTTTTTT
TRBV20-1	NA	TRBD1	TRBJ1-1	CSASPTGLRTEAFF	TGCAGTGCTTCTCCGACAGGGCTGAGGACTGAAGCTTTCTTT
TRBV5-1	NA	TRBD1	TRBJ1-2	CASSLEGAQGYTF	TGCGCCAGCAGCTTGGAGGGGGCGCAGGGCTACACCTTC
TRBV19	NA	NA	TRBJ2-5	CASSMPRQGGGETQYF	TGTGCCAGTAGCATGCCGCGTCAGGGTGGGGGAGAGACCCAGTACTTC
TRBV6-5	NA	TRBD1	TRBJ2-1	CASSYSNRGPYNEQFF	TGTGCCAGCAGTTACTCGAACAGGGGGCCCTACAATGAGCAGTTCTTC
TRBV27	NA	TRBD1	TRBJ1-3	CASSGGTGRGNTIYF	TGTGCCAGCAGTGGGGGGACAGGGAGAGGAAACACCATATATTTT
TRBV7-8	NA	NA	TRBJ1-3	CASSLARQANSGSTIYF	TGTGCCAGCAGCTTAGCCCGGCAGGCCAACTCTGGAAGCACCATATATTTT
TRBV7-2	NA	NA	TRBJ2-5	CASSPLETQYF	TGTGCCAGCAGCCCCCTTGAGACCCAGTACTTC
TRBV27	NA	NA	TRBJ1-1	CASTRPQSTEAFF	TGTGCCAGCACCCGCCCCCAGAGCACTGAAGCTTTCTTT
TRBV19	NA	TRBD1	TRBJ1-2	CASSIDPDRGYTF	TGTGCCAGTAGTATAGATCCGGACAGGGGCTACACCTTC
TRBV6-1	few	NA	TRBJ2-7	CATSGQRAHEGGQALYEQYF	TGTGCCACTTCGGGACAGCGGGCGCACGAGGGAGGGCAGGCACTCTACGAGCAGTACTTC
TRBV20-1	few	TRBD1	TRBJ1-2	CSAFPGGLNYGYTF	TGCAGTGCTTTCCCAGGGGGCCTGAACTATGGCTACACCTTC